This T cell receptor (beta chain) emerged from a study of blood T cell repertoires in COVID-19. Across the study: Whether acute or convalescent, the COVID-19 samples came from the United States, Italy and Spain. Nucleic acid was either cDNA or gDNA, and it came from T cells, B-cell-depleted T cells, or PBMCs.

The germline V gene encodes CDR1 MNHNY and CDR2 SVGAGI (reference sequence). The CDR3 sequence is 13 residues long. The V end lost 0 bases, the J end lost 6 bases, and 5 bases lay between the germline ends. On this clone: Within the sample, other DNA sequences also encode this same CDR3.

As originally analysed: Estimated nucleated cell counts came from reference gene primer amplification. Clones were sequenced by immunoSEQ multiplex PCR, and TCRdb holds only the in-frame ones, with some missing. Clonal size and the V and J genes are those of that table, whereas D and trimming came from the DNA. Of roughly 250,000 clones in the sample, more than 65% were seen once. The material sequenced was peripheral blood. The chain uses TRBV6-6 and TRBJ2-2, with D maybe TRBD2 (5 bases). The source of this sequence is a man over 45 with active or convalescent COVID-19. The CDR3 bases are TGTGCCAGCAGTTACTCGGAGGCCGGGGAGCTGTTTTTT. This sequence encodes CASSYSEAGELFF.